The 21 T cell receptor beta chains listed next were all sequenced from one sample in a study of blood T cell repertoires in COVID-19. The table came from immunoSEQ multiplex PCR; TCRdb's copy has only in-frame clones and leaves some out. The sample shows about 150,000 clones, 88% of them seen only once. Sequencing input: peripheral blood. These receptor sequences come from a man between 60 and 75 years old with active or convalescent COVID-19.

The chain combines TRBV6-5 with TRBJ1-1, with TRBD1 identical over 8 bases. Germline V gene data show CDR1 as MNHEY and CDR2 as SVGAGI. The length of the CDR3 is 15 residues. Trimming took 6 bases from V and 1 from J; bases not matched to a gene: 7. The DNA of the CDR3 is TGTGCCAGCAGCCACCGACAGGGGAGGAACACTGAAGCTTTCTTT. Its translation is CASSHRQGRNTEAFF.

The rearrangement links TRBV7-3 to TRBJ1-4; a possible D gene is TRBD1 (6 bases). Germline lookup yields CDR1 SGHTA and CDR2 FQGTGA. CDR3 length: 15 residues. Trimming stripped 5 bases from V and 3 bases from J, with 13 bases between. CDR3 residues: CASSPRKGANEKLFF. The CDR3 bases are TGTGCCAGCAGCCCCCGGAAGGGGGCTAATGAAAAACTGTTTTTT.

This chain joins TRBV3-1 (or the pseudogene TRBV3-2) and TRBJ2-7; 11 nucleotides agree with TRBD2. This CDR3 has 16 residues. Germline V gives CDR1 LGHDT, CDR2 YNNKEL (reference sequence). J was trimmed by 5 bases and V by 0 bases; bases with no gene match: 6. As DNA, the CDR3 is TGTGCCAGCAGCCAAGATTTTCTAGCGGGAGGAGACGAGCAGTACTTC. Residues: CASSQDFLAGGDEQYF.

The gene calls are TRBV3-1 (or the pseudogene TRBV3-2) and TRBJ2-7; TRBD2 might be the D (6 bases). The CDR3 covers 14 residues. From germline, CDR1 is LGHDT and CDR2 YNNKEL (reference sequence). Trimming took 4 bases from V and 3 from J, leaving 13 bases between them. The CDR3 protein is CASSLKEGGYEQYF. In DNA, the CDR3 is TGTGCCAGCAGCCTAAAGGAGGGAGGCTACGAGCAGTACTTC.

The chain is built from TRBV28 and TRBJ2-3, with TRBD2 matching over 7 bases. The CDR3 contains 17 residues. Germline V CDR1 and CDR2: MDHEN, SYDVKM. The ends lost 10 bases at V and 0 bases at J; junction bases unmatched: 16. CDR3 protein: CATAGGGIPASTDTQYF. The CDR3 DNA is TGTGCCACCGCTGGGGGGGGGATTCCCGCTAGCACAGATACGCAGTATTTT.

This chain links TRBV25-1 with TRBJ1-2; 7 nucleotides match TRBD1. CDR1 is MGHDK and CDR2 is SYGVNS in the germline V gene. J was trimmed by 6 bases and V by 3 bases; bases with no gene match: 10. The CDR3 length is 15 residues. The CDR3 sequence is CASSDKGAFLHGYTF. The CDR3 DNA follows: TGTGCCAGCAGTGACAAGGGGGCCTTTCTTCATGGCTACACCTTC.

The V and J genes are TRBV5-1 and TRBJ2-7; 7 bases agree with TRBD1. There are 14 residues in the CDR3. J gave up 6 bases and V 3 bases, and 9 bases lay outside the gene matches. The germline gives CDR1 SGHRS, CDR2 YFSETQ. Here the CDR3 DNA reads TGCGCCAGCAGCTCCGGGACAGCGACTCTCGAGCAGTACTTC. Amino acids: CASSSGTATLEQYF. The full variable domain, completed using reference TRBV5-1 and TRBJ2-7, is KAGVTQTPRYLIKTRGQQVTLSCSPISGHRSVSWYQQTPGQGLQFLFEYFSETQRNKGNFPGRFSGRQFSNSRSEMNVSTLELGDSALYLCASSSGTATLEQYFGPGTRLTVT.

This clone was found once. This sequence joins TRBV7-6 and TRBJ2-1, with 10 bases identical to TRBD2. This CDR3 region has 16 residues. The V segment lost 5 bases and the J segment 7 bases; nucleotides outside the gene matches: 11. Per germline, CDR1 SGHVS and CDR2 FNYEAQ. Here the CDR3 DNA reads TGTGCCAGCAGCCCACTGGCTAGCGGGAGTCGAAATGAGCAGTTCTTC. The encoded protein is CASSPLASGSRNEQFF.

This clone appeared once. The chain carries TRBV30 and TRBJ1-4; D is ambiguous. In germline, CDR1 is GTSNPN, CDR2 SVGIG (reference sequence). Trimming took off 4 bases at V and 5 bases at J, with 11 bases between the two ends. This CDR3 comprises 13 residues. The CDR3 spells CAWNPQANEKLFF. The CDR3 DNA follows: TGTGCCTGGAACCCTCAAGCGAATGAAAAACTGTTTTTT.

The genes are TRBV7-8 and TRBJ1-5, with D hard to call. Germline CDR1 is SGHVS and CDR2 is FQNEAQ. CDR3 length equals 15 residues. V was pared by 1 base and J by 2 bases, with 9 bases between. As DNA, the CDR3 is TGTGCCAGCAGCTTAGGTTCGGTAGGCAATCAGCCCCAGCATTTT. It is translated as CASSLGSVGNQPQHF.

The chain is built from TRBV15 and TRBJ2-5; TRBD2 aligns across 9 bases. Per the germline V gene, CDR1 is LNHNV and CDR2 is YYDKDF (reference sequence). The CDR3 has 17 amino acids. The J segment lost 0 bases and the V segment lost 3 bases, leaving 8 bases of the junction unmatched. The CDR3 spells CATSRGETSGHQETQYF. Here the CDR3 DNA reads TGTGCCACCAGCAGGGGGGAGACTAGCGGCCACCAAGAGACCCAGTACTTC.

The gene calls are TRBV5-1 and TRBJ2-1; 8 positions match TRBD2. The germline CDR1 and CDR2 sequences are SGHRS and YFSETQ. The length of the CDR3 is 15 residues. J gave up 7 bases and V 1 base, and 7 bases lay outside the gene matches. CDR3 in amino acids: CASSLKAAGENEQFF. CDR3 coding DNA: TGCGCCAGCAGCTTGAAAGCAGCGGGGGAGAATGAGCAGTTCTTC.

The CDR3 bases are TGTGCCAGCAGCTTACCCCGAGGGGCTAGCGGGAAATACAATGAGCAGTTCTTC. This sequence encodes CASSLPRGASGKYNEQFF. The genes are TRBV7-6 and TRBJ2-1, with 9 bases aligning to TRBD2. The CDR3 consists of 18 residues. V lost 2 bases and J lost 4; bases outside the gene matches: 12. Germline assignment: CDR1 SGHVS and CDR2 FNYEAQ.

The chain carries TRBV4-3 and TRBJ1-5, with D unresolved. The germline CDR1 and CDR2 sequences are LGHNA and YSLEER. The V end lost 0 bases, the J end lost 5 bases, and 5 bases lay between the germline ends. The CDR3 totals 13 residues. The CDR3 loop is CASSQELDQPQHF. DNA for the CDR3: TGCGCCAGCAGCCAAGAACTCGATCAGCCCCAGCATTTT.

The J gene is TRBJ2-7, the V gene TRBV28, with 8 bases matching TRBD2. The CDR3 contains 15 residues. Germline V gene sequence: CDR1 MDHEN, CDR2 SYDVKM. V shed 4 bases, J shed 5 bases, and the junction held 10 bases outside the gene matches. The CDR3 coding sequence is TGTGCCAGCAGTTCACCGGCAGCGGGAGAAGACGAGCAGTACTTC. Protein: CASSSPAAGEDEQYF.

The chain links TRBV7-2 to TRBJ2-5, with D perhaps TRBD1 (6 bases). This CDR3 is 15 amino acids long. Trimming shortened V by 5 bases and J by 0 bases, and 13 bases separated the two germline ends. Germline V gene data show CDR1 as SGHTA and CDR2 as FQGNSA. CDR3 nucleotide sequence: TGTGCCAGCAGCGATACAGGGTCCAACCAAGAGACCCAGTACTTC. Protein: CASSDTGSNQETQYF.

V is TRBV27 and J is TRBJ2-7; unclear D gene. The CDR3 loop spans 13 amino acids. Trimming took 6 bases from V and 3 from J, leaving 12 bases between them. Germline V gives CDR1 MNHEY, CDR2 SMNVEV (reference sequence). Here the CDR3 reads CASSPKADYEQYF. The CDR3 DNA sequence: TGTGCCAGCAGCCCCAAGGCGGACTACGAGCAGTACTTC.

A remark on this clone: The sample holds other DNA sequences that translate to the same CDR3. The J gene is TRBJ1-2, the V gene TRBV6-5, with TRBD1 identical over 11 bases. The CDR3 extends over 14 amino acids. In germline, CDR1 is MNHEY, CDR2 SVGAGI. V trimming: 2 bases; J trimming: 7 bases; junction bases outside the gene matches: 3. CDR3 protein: CASSYTGQGAGYTF. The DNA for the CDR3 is TGTGCCAGCAGTTACACCGGACAGGGGGCTGGCTACACCTTC.

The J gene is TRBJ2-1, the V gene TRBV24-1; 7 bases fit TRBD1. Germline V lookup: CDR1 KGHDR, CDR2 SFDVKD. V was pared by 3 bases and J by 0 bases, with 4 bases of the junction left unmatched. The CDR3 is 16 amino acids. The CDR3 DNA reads TGTGCCACCAGTGATACGACAGGGAGCTCCTACAATGAGCAGTTCTTC. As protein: CATSDTTGSSYNEQFF.

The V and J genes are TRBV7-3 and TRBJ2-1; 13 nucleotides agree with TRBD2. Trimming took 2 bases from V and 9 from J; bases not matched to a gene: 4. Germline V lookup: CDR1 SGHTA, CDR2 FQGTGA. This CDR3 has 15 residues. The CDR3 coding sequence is TGTGCCAGCAGCTTAGAACTAGCGGGAGGGGGTGAGCAGTTCTTC. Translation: CASSLELAGGGEQFF.

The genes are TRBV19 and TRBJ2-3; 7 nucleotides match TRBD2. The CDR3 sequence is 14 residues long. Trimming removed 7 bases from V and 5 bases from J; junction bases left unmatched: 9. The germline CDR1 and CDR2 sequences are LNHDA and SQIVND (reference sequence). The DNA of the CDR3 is TGTGCCAGTAAGGGTGCGGGAGAGGTAGATACGCAGTATTTT. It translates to CASKGAGEVDTQYF.